This T cell receptor beta chain comes out of a study of blood T cells in healthy people across ages. Study-wide results and caveats: A strong correlation was found between TCR beta diversity and the percentage of naive T cells.

For the second PCR, which ran for roughly 6 to 11 cycles, a sample-barcoded 5' primer and a J-beta primer mix were used. Using its own MiXCR run on the 5' RACE reads, TCRdb lists one record per CDR3 protein. Here the sample spans 550,000 to 650,000 distinct CDR3 sequences, approximately 30% being singletons. V gave up 3 bases and J gave up 5 bases, with 2 bases separating them. Germline lookup yields CDR1 LNHNV and CDR2 YYDKDF (reference sequence). The CDR3 has 11 residues. This clonotype appeared once. Its antigen is unidentified. The clonotype was recovered from an elderly woman in good health. The chain combines TRBV15 with TRBJ2-1; D is unclear. The sample consisted of blood. The CDR3, as DNA: TGTGCCACCAGCAGCAACAATGAGCAGTTCTTC. It translates to CATSSNNEQFF.